The source of this T cell receptor (beta chain) is a study of pediatric ulcerative colitis (dated by TCRdb to between 2019 and 2020). With respect to the entire study: From under 10 newly diagnosed, treatment-naive pediatric ulcerative colitis patients and a handful of non-IBD control children, paired blood and rectal samples were collected. Results and caveats for the whole study, not just this receptor: Repertoires were derived from total lymphocyte DNA, so rare subsets such as regulatory T cells may have patterns not reflected. Compared with controls, ulcerative colitis patients showed significantly higher autologous blood-rectal clonal overlap, a finding that suggests increased T cell trafficking to inflamed tissue. A couple of patients' blood samples yielded substantially fewer templates for technical reasons and were excluded from blood-rectal overlap analysis. Features of the rectal repertoire distinguished controls, mild-moderate colitis patients and acute severe colitis patients, and in acute severe colitis, rectal diversity was reduced because of clonal expansions. Two rectal CDR3 clonotypes were detected in all ulcerative colitis patients and were not detected in any of the controls. With only four individuals, the healthy control group was small.

Based on the germline V gene, the CDR1 and CDR2 sequences are KGHSH and LQKENI. The CDR3 runs 13 residues from the cysteine to the phenylalanine. Kept here is only the CDR3 DNA, which spans 39 bases and is read in frame from base 1. V drops 3 bases and J drops 3 bases, leaving 9 bases in between. Through the immunoSEQ TRB Survey service, multiplex V and J primers were used to amplify rearranged CDR3 beta regions from genomic DNA. To keep sequencing depth the same across samples, survey-level depth of up to 500,000 reads per sample was applied. The libraries were purified, combined into pools and sequenced with Illumina technology. Per the authors' processing: Productive clonality, sample overlap, pairwise scatters, CDR3 beta length, V/D/J gene usage and productiveness were assessed with immunoSEQ online tools. Calculated diversity was the number of unique rearrangements divided by total templates times 100; Shannon and Simpson indices were also computed. Principal component analysis was performed on Z-score normalized data with the R prcomp function and the ggbiplot package. Morisita's index was used to measure clonal overlap between blood and rectum within each subject. Held by TCRdb, this immuneACCESS table contains in-frame sequences only and omits some clones. Under half of the omission traces to an unresolved V gene where checked; the cause of the rest is unknown. V and J calls plus clone size are reproduced from that table; the DNA served to infer D and trimming. The sample table contains about 60,000 clones; only one count was recorded for around 87% of them. The ten most abundant clones make up about 1.5% of the sample.

The control children had a colonoscopy because IBD was suspected, showed normal endoscopy both macroscopically and histologically, and did not receive an IBD diagnosis during the next year. Blood was sampled at the same time as the colonoscopy. The Wizard kit (Promega) was used to extract genomic DNA from the blood and intestinal samples. With regard to this clone: What this receptor recognizes is not known. No much larger clonotype is one base removed from it; base qualities were not supplied.

The sample taken for sequencing was blood. The origin of this receptor is a boy aged 10-17 years who was a control in a study of pediatric ulcerative colitis. Recombination connected TRBV18 to TRBJ2-7, with the D gene not confidently named. The DNA is TGTGCCAGCTCACCCTCTTTGGGCTACGAGCAGTACTTC. Its protein product is CASSPSLGYEQYF.